This entry describes one TCR beta chain. Its antigen is unknown. Per the germline V gene, CDR1 is DFQATT and CDR2 is SNEGSKA (reference sequence). The CDR3 is 14 residues long. Deletions cut 6 bases from V and 2 bases from J, with 14 bases between. These data originate in a study of blood T cells in healthy people across ages. A J-beta primer mix and a sample-barcoded 5' primer were used in a second PCR of roughly 6 to 11 cycles. Using its own MiXCR run on the 5' RACE reads, TCRdb lists one record per CDR3 protein. The sample contains some 730,000 distinct CDR3 sequences, about a fifth of which appear only once. Study observations and caveats: Underestimates were what the diversity estimates from one million T cells were considered to be.

Sequenced input: blood. The chain uses TRBV20-1 and TRBJ2-1, with D perhaps matching TRBD1 or TRBD2 (6 bases each). The clonotype was recovered from a man aged 70 or older in good health. The CDR3 loop reads CSARGGNTYNEQFF. The CDR3 DNA follows: TGCAGTGCCAGGGGCGGGAACACCTACAATGAGCAGTTCTTC.